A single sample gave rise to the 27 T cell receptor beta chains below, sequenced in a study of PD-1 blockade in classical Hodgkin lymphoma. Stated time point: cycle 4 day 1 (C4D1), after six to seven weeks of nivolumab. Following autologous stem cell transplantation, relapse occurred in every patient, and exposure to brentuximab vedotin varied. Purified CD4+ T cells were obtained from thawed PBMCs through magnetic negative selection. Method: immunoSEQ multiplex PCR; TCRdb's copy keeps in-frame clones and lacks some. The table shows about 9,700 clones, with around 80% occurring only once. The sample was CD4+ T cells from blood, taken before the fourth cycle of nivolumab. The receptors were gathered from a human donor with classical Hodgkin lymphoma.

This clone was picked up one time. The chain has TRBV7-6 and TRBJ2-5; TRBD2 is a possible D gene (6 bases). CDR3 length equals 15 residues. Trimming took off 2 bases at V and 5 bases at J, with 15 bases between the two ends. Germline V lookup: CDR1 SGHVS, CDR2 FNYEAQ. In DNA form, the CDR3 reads TGTGCCAGCAGCTTAATAGGGAGGCGCGGGGAGACCCAGTACTTC. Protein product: CASSLIGRRGETQYF. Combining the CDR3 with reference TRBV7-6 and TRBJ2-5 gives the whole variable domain GAGVSQSPRYKVTKRGQDVALRCDPISGHVSLYWYRQALGQGPEFLTYFNYEAQQDKSGLPNDRFSAERPEGSISTLTIQRTEQRDSAMYRCASSLIGRRGETQYFGPGTRLLVL.

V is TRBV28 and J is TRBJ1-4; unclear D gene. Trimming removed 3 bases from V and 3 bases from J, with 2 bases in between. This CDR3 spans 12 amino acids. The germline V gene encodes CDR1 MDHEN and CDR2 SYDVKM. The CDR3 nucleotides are TGTGCCAGCAGTTTGCCTAATGAAAAACTGTTTTTT. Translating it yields CASSLPNEKLFF.

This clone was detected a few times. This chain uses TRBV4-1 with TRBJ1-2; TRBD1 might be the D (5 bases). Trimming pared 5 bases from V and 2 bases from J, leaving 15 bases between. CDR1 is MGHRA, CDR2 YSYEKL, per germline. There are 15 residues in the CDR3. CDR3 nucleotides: TGCGCCAGCAGCTCTGGGGGGGGGTTCAACTATGGCTACACCTTC. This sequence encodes CASSSGGGFNYGYTF.

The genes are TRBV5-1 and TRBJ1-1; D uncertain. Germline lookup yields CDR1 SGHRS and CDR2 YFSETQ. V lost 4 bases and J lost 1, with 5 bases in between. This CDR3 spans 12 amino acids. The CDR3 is CASSSPNTEAFF. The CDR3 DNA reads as TGCGCCAGCAGCAGCCCGAACACTGAAGCTTTCTTT.

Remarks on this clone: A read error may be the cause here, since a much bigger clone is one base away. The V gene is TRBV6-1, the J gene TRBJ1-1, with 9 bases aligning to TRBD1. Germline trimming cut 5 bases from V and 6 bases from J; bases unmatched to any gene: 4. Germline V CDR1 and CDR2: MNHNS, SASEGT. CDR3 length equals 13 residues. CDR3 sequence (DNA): TGTGCCAGCAGTAAACAGGGGGCGGCTGAAGCTTTCTTT. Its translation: CASSKQGAAEAFF.

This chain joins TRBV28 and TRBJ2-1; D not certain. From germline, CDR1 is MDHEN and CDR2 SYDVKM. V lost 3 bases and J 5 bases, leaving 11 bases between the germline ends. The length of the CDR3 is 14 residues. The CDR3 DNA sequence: TGTGCCAGCAGTTTGGAAGAGAGGAACAATGAGCAGTTCTTC. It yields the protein CASSLEERNNEQFF.

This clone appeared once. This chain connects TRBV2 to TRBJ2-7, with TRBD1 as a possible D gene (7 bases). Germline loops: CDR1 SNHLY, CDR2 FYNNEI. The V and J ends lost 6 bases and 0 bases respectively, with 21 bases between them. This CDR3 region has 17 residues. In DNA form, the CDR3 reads TGTGCCAGCAGCCAGGGGGGCACAGGGTATAGCTCCTACGAGCAGTACGTC. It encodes CASSQGGTGYSSYEQYV.

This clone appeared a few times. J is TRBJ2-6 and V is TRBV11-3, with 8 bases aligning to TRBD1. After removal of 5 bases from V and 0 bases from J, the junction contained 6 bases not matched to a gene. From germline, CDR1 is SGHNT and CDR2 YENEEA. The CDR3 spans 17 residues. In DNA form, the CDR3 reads TGTGCCAGCAGCCCCGGGACAGGCCGCTCTGGGGCCAACGTCCTGACTTTC. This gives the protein CASSPGTGRSGANVLTF.

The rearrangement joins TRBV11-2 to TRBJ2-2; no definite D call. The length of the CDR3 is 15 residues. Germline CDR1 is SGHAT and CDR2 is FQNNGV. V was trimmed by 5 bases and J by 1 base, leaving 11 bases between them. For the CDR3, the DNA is TGTGCCAGCAGCCCGCTTGCAGTGAACACCGGGGAGCTGTTTTTT. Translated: CASSPLAVNTGELFF.

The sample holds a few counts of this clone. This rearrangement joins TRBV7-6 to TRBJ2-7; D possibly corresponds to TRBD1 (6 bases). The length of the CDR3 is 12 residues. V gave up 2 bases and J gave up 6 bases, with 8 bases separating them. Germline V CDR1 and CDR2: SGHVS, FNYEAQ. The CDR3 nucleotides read TGTGCCAGCAGCTTATGGGGGCGCGAGCAGTACTTC. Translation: CASSLWGREQYF.

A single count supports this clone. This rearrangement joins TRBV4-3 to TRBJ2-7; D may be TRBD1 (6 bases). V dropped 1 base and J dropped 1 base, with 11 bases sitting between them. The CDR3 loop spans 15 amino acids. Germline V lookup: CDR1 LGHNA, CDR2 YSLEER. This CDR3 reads CASSQAAGVSYEQYF. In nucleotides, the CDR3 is TGCGCCAGCAGCCAAGCGGCAGGGGTATCCTACGAGCAGTACTTC.

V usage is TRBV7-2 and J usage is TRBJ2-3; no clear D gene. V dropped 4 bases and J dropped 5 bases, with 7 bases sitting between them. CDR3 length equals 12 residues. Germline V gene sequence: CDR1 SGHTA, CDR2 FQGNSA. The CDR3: CASSSYGDTQYF. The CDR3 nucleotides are TGTGCCAGCAGCTCGTACGGAGATACGCAGTATTTT.

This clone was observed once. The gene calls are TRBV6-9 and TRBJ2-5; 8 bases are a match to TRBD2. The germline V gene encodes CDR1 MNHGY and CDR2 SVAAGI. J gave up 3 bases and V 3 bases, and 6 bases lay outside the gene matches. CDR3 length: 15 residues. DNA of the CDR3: TGTGCCAGCAGTTACGGACTAGCAATGAAAGAGACCCAGTACTTC. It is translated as CASSYGLAMKETQYF.

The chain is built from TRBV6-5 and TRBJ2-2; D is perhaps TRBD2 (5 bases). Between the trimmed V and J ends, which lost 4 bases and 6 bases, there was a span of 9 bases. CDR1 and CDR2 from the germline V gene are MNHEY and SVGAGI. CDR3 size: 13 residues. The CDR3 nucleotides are TGTGCCAGCAGTTCTCGAGGGCCCGGGGAGCTGTTTTTT. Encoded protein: CASSSRGPGELFF.

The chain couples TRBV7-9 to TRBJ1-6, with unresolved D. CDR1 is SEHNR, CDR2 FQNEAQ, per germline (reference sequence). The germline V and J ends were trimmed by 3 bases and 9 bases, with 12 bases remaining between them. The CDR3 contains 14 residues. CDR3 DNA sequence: TGTGCCAGCAGCTTGGCAGGTTTAGGTTCACCCCTCCACTTT. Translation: CASSLAGLGSPLHF.

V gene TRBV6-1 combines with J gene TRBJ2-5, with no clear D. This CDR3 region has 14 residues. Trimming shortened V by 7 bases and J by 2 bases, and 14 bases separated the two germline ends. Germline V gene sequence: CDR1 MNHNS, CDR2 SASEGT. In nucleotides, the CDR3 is TGTGCCAGCACTCACCGAAACTTACAAGAGACCCAGTACTTC. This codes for CASTHRNLQETQYF.

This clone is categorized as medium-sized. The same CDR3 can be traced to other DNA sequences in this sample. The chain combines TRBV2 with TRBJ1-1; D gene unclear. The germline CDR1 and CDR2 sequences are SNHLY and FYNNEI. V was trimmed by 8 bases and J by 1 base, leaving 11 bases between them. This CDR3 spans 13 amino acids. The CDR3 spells CASRTDPNTEAFF. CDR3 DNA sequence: TGTGCCAGCCGCACTGACCCGAACACTGAAGCTTTCTTT.

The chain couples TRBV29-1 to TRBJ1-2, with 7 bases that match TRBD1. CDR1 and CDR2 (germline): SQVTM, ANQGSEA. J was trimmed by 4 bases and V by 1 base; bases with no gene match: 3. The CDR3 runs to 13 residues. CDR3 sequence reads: CSVEGDRSYGYTF. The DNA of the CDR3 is TGCAGCGTTGAAGGGGACAGAAGCTATGGCTACACCTTC.

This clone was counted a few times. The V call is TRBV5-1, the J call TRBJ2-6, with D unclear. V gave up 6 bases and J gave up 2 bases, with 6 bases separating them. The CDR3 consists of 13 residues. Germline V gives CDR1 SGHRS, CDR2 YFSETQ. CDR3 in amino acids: CASTKPGANVLTF. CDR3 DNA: TGCGCCAGCACGAAGCCTGGGGCCAACGTCCTGACTTTC.

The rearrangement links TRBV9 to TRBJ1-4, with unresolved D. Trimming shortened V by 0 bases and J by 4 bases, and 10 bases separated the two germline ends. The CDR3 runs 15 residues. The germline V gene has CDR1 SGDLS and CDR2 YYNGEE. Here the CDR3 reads CASSVGRRSNEKLFF. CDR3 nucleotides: TGTGCCAGCAGCGTAGGCCGGAGAAGTAATGAAAAACTGTTTTTT.

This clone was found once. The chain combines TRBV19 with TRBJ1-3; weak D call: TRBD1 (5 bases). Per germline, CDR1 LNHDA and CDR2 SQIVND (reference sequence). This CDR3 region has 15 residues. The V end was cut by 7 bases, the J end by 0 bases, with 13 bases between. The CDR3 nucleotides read TGTGCCAGTACAACAGGAAGGTTCTCTGGAAACACCATATATTTT. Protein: CASTTGRFSGNTIYF.

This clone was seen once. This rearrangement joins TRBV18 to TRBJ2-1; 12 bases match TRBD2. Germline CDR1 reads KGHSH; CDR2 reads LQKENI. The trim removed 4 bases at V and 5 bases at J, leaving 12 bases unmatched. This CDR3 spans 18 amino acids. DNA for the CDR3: TGTGCCAGCTCACGATCACACCCGACTAGCGGGGGCGACAATGAGCAGTTCTTC. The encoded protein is CASSRSHPTSGGDNEQFF.

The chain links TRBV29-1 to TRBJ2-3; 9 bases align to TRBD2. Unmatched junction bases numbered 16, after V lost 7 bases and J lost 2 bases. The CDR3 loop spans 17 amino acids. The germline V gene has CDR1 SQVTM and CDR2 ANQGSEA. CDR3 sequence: CSAAGGAGTTTTDTQYF. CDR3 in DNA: TGCAGCGCCGCGGGGGGGGCAGGAACAACCACCACAGATACGCAGTATTTT.

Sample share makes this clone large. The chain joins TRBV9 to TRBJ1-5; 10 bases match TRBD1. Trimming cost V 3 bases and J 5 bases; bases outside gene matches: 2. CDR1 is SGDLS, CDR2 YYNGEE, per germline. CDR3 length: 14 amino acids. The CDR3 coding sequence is TGTGCCAGCAGCGGCGGGACAGGGGATCAGCCCCAGCATTTT. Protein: CASSGGTGDQPQHF. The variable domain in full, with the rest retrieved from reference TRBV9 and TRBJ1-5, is DSGVTQTPKHLITATGQRVTLRCSPRSGDLSVYWYQQSLDQGLQFLIQYYNGEERAKGNILERFSAQQFPDLHSELNLSSLELGDSALYFCASSGGTGDQPQHFGDGTRLSIL.

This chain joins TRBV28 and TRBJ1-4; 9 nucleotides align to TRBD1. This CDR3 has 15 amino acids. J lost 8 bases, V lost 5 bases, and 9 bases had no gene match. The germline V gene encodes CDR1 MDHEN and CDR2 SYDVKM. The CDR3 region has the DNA TGTGCCAGCAGTCCTACCGGGACAGGGCTAGAAAAACTGTTTTTT. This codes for CASSPTGTGLEKLFF.

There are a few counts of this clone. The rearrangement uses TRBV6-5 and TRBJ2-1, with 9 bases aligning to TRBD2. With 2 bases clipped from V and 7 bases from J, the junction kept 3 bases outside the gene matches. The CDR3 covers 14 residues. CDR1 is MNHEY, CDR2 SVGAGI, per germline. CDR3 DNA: TGTGCCAGCAGTTACCGGCGGGGGGGTAATGAGCAGTTCTTC. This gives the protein CASSYRRGGNEQFF.

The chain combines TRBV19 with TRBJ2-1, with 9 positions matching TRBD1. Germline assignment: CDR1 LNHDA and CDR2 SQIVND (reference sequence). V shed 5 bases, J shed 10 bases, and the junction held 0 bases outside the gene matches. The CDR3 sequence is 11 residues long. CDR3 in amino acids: CASSDRGEQFF. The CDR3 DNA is TGTGCCAGTAGTGACAGGGGGGAGCAGTTCTTC.